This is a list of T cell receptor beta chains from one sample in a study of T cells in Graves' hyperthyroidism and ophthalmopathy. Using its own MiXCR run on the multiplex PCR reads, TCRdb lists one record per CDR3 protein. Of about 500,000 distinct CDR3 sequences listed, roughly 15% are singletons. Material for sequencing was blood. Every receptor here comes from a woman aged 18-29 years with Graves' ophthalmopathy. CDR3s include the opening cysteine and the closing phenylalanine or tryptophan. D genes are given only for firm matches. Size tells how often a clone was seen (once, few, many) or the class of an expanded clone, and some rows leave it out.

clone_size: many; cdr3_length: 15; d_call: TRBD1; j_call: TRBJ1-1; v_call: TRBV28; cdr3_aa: CASRDRGAVNTEAFF; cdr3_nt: TGTGCCAGCAGGGACAGGGGGGCAGTGAACACTGAAGCTTTCTTT
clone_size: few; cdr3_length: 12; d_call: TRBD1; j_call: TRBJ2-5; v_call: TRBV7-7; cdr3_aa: CASSQGDLTQYF; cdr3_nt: TGTGCTAGCAGCCAGGGGGATCTGACCCAGTACTTC
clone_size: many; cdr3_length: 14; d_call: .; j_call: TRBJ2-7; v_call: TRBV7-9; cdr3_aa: CASSLTGTTHEQYF; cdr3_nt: TGTGCCAGCAGCCTGACGGGGACGACCCACGAGCAGTACTTC
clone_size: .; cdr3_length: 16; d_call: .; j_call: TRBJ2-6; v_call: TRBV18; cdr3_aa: CASSPVSLFGANVLTF; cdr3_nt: TGTGCCAGCTCACCGGTCAGCCTCTTTGGGGCCAACGTCCTGACTTTC
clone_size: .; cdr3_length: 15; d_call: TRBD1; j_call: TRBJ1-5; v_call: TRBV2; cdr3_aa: CASSSPTDRVQPQHF; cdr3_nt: TGTGCCAGCAGTTCCCCAACCGACAGGGTGCAGCCCCAGCATTTT
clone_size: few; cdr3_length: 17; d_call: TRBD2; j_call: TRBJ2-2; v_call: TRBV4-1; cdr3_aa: CASRGTSGRANTGELFF; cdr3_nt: TGCGCCAGCAGGGGGACTAGCGGGAGGGCCAACACCGGGGAGCTGTTTTTT
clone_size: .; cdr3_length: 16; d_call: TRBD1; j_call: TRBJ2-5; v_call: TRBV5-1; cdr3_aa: CASSLVGTGKGETQYF; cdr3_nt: TGCGCCAGCAGCTTGGTCGGGACAGGGAAAGGAGAGACCCAGTACTTC
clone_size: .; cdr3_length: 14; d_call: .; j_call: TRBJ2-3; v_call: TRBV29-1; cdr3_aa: CSIKDFTRTDTQYF; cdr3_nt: TGCAGCATTAAGGACTTTACCCGCACAGATACGCAGTATTTT
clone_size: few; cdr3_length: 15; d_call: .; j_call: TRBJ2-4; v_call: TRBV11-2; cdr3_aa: CASSSGLIAKNIQYF; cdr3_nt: TGTGCCAGCAGCTCAGGACTGATAGCCAAAAACATTCAGTACTTC
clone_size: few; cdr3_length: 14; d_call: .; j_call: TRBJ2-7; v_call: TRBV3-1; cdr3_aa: CASSPVEGEYEQYF; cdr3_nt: TGTGCCAGCAGCCCCGTCGAAGGAGAATACGAGCAGTACTTC
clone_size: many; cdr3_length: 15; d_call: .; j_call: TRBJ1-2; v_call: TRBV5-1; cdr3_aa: CASSLGRQNGYGYTF; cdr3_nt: TGCGCCAGCAGTTTGGGACGTCAAAACGGGTATGGCTACACCTTC
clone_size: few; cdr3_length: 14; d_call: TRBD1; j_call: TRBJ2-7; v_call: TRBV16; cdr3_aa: CASSHRDRAYEQYF; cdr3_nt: TGTGCCAGCAGCCATAGGGACAGGGCCTACGAGCAGTACTTC
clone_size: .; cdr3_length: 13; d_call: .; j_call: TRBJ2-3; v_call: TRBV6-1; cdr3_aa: CASSELGTDTQYF; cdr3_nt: TGTGCCAGCAGTGAATTGGGGACAGATACGCAGTATTTT
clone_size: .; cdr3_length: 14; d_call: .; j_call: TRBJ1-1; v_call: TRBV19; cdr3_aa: CASNPGSLNTEAFF; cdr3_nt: TGTGCCAGTAATCCAGGGTCTTTGAACACTGAAGCTTTCTTT
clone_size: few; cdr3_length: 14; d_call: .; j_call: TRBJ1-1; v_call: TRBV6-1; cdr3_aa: CASSPRVGSTEAFF; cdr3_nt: TGTGCCAGCAGTCCCCGTGTAGGGAGCACTGAAGCTTTCTTT
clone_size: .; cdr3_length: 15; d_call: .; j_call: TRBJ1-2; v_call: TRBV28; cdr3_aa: CASSSLPGQNYGYTF; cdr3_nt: TGTGCCAGCAGTTCCCTTCCCGGGCAGAACTATGGCTACACCTTC
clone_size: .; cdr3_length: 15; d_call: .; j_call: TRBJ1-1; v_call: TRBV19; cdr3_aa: CASSIPGTKNTEAFF; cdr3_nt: TGTGCCAGTAGTATCCCCGGGACAAAGAACACTGAAGCTTTCTTT
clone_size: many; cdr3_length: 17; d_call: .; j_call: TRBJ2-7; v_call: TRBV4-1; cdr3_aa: CASSKQMGSRFGYEQYF; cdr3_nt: TGCGCCAGCAGCAAACAAATGGGATCTCGATTCGGCTACGAGCAGTACTTC
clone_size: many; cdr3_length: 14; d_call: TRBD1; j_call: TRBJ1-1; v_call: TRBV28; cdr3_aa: CAIKDRSGDTEAFF; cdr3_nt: TGTGCCATCAAGGACAGGTCGGGGGACACTGAAGCTTTCTTT
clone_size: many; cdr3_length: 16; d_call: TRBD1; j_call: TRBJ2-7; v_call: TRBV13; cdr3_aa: CASSLGGQTFSYEQYF; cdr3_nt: TGTGCCAGCAGCTTAGGGGGACAGACCTTCTCCTACGAGCAGTACTTC
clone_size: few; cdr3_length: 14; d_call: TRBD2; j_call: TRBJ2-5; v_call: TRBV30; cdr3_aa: CAWRAAGGLETQYF; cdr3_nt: TGTGCCTGGAGGGCAGCGGGGGGGCTTGAGACCCAGTACTTC
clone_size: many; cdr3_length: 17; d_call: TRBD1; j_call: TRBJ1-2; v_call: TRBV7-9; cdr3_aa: CASSFPLSGGPDYGYTF; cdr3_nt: TGTGCCAGCAGCTTTCCACTCTCAGGGGGTCCTGACTATGGCTACACCTTC
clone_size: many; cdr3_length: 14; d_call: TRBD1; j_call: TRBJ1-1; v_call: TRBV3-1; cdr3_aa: CASSPRQGGTEAFF; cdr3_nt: TGTGCCAGCAGCCCGCGACAGGGAGGTACTGAAGCTTTCTTT
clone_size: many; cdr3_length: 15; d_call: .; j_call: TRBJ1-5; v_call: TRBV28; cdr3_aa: CASSTDLTSYQPQHF; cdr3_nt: TGTGCCAGCAGTACGGACTTAACCTCTTATCAGCCCCAGCATTTT
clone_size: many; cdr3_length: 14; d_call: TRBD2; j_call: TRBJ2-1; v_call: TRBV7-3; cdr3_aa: CASSLTSGGNEQFF; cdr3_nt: TGTGCCAGCAGCTTAACTAGCGGGGGGAATGAGCAGTTCTTC
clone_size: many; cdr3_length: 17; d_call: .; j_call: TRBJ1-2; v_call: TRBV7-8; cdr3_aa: CASSLVSVTEANYGYTF; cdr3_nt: TGTGCCAGCAGCTTAGTTTCTGTGACAGAAGCTAACTATGGCTACACCTTC
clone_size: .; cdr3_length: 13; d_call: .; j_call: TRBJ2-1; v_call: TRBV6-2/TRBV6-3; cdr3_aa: CASRYSLSGEQFF; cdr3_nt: TGTGCCAGCCGTTATAGTCTTAGTGGTGAGCAGTTCTTC
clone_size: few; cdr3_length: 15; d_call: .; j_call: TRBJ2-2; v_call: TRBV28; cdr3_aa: CASSTQGISTGELFF; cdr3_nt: TGTGCCAGCAGTACACAGGGAATCAGCACCGGGGAGCTGTTTTTT
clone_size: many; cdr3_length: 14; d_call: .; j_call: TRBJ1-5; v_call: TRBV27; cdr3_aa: CASTSGHLGQPQHF; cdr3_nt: TGTGCCAGCACCTCGGGGCACCTGGGCCAGCCCCAGCATTTT
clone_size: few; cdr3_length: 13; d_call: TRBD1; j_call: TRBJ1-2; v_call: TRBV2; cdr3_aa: CASRDRVLNGYTF; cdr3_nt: TGTGCCAGCAGGGACAGGGTTTTGAATGGCTACACCTTC
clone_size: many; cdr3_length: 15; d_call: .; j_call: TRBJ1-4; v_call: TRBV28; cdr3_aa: CASSLPRGSNEKLFF; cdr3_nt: TGTGCCAGCAGTTTACCTAGAGGGTCTAATGAAAAACTGTTTTTT